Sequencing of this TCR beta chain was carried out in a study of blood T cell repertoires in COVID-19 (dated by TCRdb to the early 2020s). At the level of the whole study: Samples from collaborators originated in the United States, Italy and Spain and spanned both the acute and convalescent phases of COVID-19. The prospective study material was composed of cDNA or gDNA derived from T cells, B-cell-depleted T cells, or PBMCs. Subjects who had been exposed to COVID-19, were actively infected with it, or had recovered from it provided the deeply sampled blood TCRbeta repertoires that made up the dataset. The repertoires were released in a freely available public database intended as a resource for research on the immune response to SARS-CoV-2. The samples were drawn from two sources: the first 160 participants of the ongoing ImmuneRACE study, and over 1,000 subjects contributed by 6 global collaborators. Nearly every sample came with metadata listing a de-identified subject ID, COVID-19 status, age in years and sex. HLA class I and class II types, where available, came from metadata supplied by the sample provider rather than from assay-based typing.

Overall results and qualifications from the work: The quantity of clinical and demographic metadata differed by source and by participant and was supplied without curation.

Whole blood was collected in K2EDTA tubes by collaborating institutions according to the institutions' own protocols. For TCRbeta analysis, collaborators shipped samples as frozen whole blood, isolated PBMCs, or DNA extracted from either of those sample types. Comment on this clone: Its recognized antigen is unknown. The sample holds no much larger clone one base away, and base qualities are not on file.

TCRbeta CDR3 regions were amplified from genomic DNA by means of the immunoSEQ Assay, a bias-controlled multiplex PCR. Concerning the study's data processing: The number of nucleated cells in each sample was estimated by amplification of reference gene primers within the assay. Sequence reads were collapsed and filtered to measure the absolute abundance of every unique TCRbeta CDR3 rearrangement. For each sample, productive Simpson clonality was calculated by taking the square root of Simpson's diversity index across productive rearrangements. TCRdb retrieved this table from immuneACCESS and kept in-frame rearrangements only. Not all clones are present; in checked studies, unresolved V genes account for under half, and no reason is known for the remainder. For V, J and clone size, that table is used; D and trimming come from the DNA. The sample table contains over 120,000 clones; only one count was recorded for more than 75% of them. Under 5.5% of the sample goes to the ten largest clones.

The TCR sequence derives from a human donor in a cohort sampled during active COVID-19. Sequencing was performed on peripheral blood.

The CDR3 here reads CASSPGTASSGNTIYF. Read as DNA, the sequence is TGTGCCAGCAGCCCCGGGACAGCGAGCTCTGGAAACACCATATATTTT. The V gene is TRBV11-2 and the J gene is TRBJ1-3, and 7 junction bases match TRBD1. V loses 5 bases at its end and J loses 0 bases; junction bases beyond the gene matches: 7. CDR1 and CDR2, per the germline V gene, are SGHAT and FQNNGV. From the cysteine up to the phenylalanine, the CDR3 has a length of 16 residues. Only the CDR3 DNA is retained, 48 bases long and in frame from the first base.